The rows below give T cell receptor beta chains drawn from one sample of a study of response to subunit inactivated influenza vaccine. Each CDR3 protein gets one entry after TCRdb re-called the RT-PCR reads with MiXCR. The data show about 570,000 distinct CDR3 sequences, about 10% seen once. A further study also used this sample, focusing on T cells expressing NK-cell markers.

Sequences were derived from PBMCs from blood, sampled on the day of vaccination. These TCRs come from a man aged 45-60 years who received an inactivated influenza vaccine. Both conserved end residues are part of each CDR3. D genes are given only for firm matches. Clone size is stated in some rows and not others, as once, few, many or a class when expanded.

size,J,D,V,DNA,CDR3
-,TRBJ2-3,TRBD2,TRBV28,TGTGCCAGCAGTCCCCCCATGCGGGAGGATACGCAGTATTTT,CASSPPMREDTQYF
many,TRBJ2-3,TRBD2,TRBV28,TGTGCCAGCAGTTCGCGCCATAGCGGGAGTCAAGATACGCAGTATTTT,CASSSRHSGSQDTQYF
few,TRBJ2-5,-,TRBV7-6,TGTGCCAGCAGCACCCGTCTGCACCCTCAAGAGACCCAGTACTTC,CASSTRLHPQETQYF
few,TRBJ1-2,TRBD1,TRBV5-1,TGCGCCAGCAGCTTCAGTGACAGGGGAGGCTACACCTTC,CASSFSDRGGYTF
-,TRBJ1-1,-,TRBV5-1,TGCGCCAGCAGCTTATTACCCAGGGACAACACTGAAGCTTTCTTT,CASSLLPRDNTEAFF
many,TRBJ2-2,-,TRBV18,TGTGCCAGCTCACCACCGGGGTCCGGGGAGCTGTTTTTT,CASSPPGSGELFF
many,TRBJ2-3,-,TRBV2,TGTGCCAGCAGTGAATCCGCGCCCTGGGAGCTGGGGGATACGCAGTATTTT,CASSESAPWELGDTQYF
few,TRBJ1-6,-,TRBV12-3/TRBV12-4,TGTGCCAGCAGTCAGGGGTTGAATAATTCACCCCTCCACTTT,CASSQGLNNSPLHF
few,TRBJ2-3,-,TRBV7-8,TGTGCCAGCAGTCACAAACAGGGCTCCAGCACAGATACGCAGTATTTT,CASSHKQGSSTDTQYF
few,TRBJ2-1,-,TRBV29-1,TGCAGCGTTGCGTGGACACCCTACAATGAGCAGTTCTTC,CSVAWTPYNEQFF
-,TRBJ1-1,-,TRBV5-1,TGCGCCAGCAGCTTGGCCAGGGGCGACACTGAAGCTTTCTTT,CASSLARGDTEAFF
few,TRBJ2-5,-,TRBV4-2,TGTGCCAGCAGCCAAGTGGGGCCGCGACCTGAAGAGACCCAGTACTTC,CASSQVGPRPEETQYF
-,TRBJ2-7,-,TRBV9,TGTGCCAGCAGCACATCACAGGGACCCTACGAGCAGTACTTC,CASSTSQGPYEQYF
many,TRBJ1-3,-,TRBV5-1,TGCGCCAGCAGCTTGGTGAGCAGTCGAACGAGCTCTGGAAACACCATATATTTT,CASSLVSSRTSSGNTIYF
few,TRBJ2-7,TRBD1,TRBV25-1,TGTGCCAGCAGTGACATAGGACAGGGAAGAGCCTACGAGCAGTACTTC,CASSDIGQGRAYEQYF
-,TRBJ1-3,TRBD1,TRBV3-1,TGTGCCAGCAGCCAGGCCCCAGGGGGCTTTGGAAACACCATATATTTT,CASSQAPGGFGNTIYF
-,TRBJ2-2,TRBD2,TRBV7-6,TGTGCCAGCAGCTTAGCGCTAGATAGCGGGGTTACCGGGGAGCTGTTTTTT,CASSLALDSGVTGELFF
-,TRBJ2-2,-,TRBV12-3/TRBV12-4,TGTGCCAGCAACGCGGACGGGAACACCGGGGAGCTGTTTTTT,CASNADGNTGELFF